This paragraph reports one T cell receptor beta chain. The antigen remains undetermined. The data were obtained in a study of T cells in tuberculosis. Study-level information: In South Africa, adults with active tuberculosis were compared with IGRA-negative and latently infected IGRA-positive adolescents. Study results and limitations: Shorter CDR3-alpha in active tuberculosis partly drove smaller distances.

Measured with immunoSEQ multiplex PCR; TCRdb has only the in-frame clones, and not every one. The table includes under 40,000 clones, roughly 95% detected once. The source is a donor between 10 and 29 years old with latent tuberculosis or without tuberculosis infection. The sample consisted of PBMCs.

The CDR3 loop is CSVGQGLDQPQHF. CDR3 sequence (DNA): TGCAGCGTCGGACAGGGGTTGGATCAGCCCCAGCATTTT. This chain links TRBV29-1 with TRBJ1-5; 9 nucleotides agree with TRBD1. The CDR3 runs 13 residues. Germline CDR1 SQVTM, CDR2 ANQGSEA. Trimming cost V 6 bases and J 5 bases; bases outside gene matches: 5.